This T cell receptor (beta chain) was sequenced for a study of T cell responses to AZD1222 COVID-19 vaccine. Findings of the study overall: Regions 160-218 and 743-854 dominated among vaccine-associated CD4 TCRs spanning spike. Following two doses of AZD1222, Spike-specific TCR breadth and depth rose. Reportedly, close to half of spike-specific TCRs are directed against unmutated variant regions.

Assay: immunoSEQ multiplex PCR; the TCRdb copy retains only in-frame clones and omits some. The sample carries about 180,000 clones, approximately 90% recorded once. On this clone itself: The antigen is not known.

V dropped 6 bases and J dropped 3 bases, with 11 bases sitting between them. The CDR3 is 13 residues long. Germline loops: CDR1 MNHEY, CDR2 SVGAGI. The chain recombines TRBV6-5 with TRBJ2-5; D may be TRBD2 (5 bases). The origin of this receptor is an adult in good health. Sequenced here: peripheral blood, sampled on day 0 of AZD1222 vaccination. In DNA, the CDR3 is TGTGCCAGCAGCTGGCGGGCGGAAGAGACCCAGTACTTC. It encodes CASSWRAEETQYF.